These T cell receptor beta chains were read from a single sample in a study of T cells in Graves' hyperthyroidism and ophthalmopathy. From the multiplex PCR reads, TCRdb called clonotypes with MiXCR, one entry per CDR3 protein. The sample contains 650,000 to 850,000 distinct CDR3 sequences, roughly a sixth of which appear only once. The sample comprised blood. The origin of the receptors is a woman between 45 and 60 years old with Graves' hyperthyroidism that later progressed to Graves' ophthalmopathy. The conserved cysteine and the conserved F or W are not part of the CDR3 here. D genes are given only for firm matches. A clone size is listed for some rows: how often the clone was seen (once, few, many), or a class if it is expanded.

>NA|TRBJ2-1|NA|TRBV4-1
ASSQENYNERF
>NA|TRBJ2-3|NA|TRBV5-6
ASSRSLTLPDTQY
>NA|TRBJ2-1|many|TRBV7-8
ASSLGGGRDNEQF
>TRBD2|TRBJ2-5|few|TRBV7-2
ASSHLAGRLQETQY
>NA|TRBJ2-1|few|TRBV4-2
ASSLGDEGRYNEQF
>TRBD1|TRBJ2-2|NA|TRBV7-9
ASSLTRGLSGTGELF
>NA|TRBJ1-3|NA|TRBV2
ASSGDNRNTIY
>TRBD1|TRBJ1-4|NA|TRBV30
AWSRWDRIDEKLF
>TRBD1|TRBJ2-2|many|TRBV12-3/TRBV12-4
ASSPNRGSNTGELF
>NA|TRBJ1-5|NA|TRBV6-1
ASSEVDRSYQPQH
>NA|TRBJ2-1|NA|TRBV4-2
ASSPSRTLGNEQF
>TRBD1|TRBJ1-2|NA|TRBV20-1
SASLAGGRANYGYT
>TRBD1|TRBJ1-2|NA|TRBV20-1
SGIRTGYGYT
>TRBD1|TRBJ1-4|many|TRBV3-1
ASSQDTGATNEKLF
>TRBD1|TRBJ2-5|few|TRBV7-9
ASSFIRGRFGETQY
>TRBD2|TRBJ2-1|many|TRBV13
ASSLEEAGGSYNEQF
>NA|TRBJ2-5|many|TRBV9
ASSVNVGEETQY
>TRBD1|TRBJ2-7|many|TRBV12-3/TRBV12-4
ASRPTGSGSYEQY
>TRBD1|TRBJ2-1|many|TRBV11-2
ASSPLTRGMYNEQF
>TRBD1|TRBJ2-5|NA|TRBV20-1
SARDRDRVQETQY
>TRBD1|TRBJ1-1|many|TRBV12-3/TRBV12-4
ASSSIGWPSTGRMNTEAF
>NA|TRBJ1-2|few|TRBV20-1
SASGQFDGYT
>TRBD2|TRBJ2-5|many|TRBV12-3/TRBV12-4
ASSPGLAGGPVETQY
>NA|TRBJ1-4|few|TRBV11-2
ASRIQGGGNEKLF
>NA|TRBJ2-7|NA|TRBV5-4
ASSARLGSYEQY
>NA|TRBJ2-5|many|TRBV12-3/TRBV12-4
ASSSPRLGGGETQY
>NA|TRBJ2-5|NA|TRBV5-1
ASSLIAEETQY
>NA|TRBJ1-5|many|TRBV12-3/TRBV12-4
ASSLWGEGSNQPQH
>TRBD1|TRBJ2-1|many|TRBV10-3
AIREGTGRNEQF
>NA|TRBJ1-1|once|TRBV29-1
SVPSSDRNTEAF
>TRBD1|TRBJ2-7|many|TRBV27
ASSPGTARMGRAEQY
>NA|TRBJ1-3|few|TRBV15
ARNRKGRIRTDGNTIY